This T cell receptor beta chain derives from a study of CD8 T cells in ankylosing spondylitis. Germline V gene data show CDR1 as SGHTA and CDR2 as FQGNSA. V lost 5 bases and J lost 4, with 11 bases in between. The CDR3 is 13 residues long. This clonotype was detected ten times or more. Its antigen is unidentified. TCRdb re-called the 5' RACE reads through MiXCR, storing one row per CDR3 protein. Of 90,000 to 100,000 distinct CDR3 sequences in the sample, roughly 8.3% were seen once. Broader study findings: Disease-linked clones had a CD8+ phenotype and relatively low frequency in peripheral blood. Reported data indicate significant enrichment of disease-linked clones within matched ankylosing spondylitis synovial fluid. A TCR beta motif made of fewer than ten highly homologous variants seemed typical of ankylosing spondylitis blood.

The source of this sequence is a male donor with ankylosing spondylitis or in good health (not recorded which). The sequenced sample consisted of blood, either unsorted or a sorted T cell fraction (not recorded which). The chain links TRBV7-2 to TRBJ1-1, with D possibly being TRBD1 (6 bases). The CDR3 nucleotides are TGTGCCAGCAGCCCCACAGGGTTCACTGAAGCTTTCTTT. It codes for CASSPTGFTEAFF.